Here is one TCR beta chain with its context. Antigen specificity is unknown. These data are taken from a study of glioma-infiltrating T cells after dendritic cell vaccination. Study results and caveats: Patients with more pretreatment TILs had longer time to progression and survival.

The immunoSEQ assay amplified TCRB CDR3 from up to 2 ug DNA. Clones were sequenced by immunoSEQ multiplex PCR, and TCRdb holds only the in-frame ones, with some missing. The sample lists about 87,000 clones; 70% to 90% were seen once. The CDR3 contains 17 residues. The V end was cut by 2 bases, the J end by 1 base, with 17 bases between. Germline V gene data show CDR1 as ENHRY and CDR2 as SYGVKD. V and J are TRBV10-3 and TRBJ1-1; tentative D call: TRBD1 (5 bases). The specimen was blood, collected before dendritic cell vaccination. The origin of this receptor is a human donor with glioblastoma. CDR3 nucleotide sequence: TGTGCCATCAGTGAGATCGGAGGGGAGGTGAAGAACACTGAAGCTTTCTTT. Protein product: CAISEIGGEVKNTEAFF.